A selection of T cell receptor beta chains follows, all from one sample in a study of T cell responses to AZD1222 COVID-19 vaccine. Using immunoSEQ multiplex PCR, the repertoire was profiled, and TCRdb retains in-frame clones only, with some absent. The sample lists 140,000 to 150,000 clones; 80% to 95% were seen once. The material was peripheral blood, obtained on day 0 of MenACWY control vaccination. These receptors all stem from an adult in good health. Both conserved end residues are part of each CDR3. Each record gives: D gene, V gene, clone size, J gene, CDR3 protein, CDR3 DNA. A D gene is named only where the DNA matches it firmly. The size field is filled for only some rows; it gives once, few, many or a size class.

-,TRBV20-1,once,TRBJ2-3,CSVLWPDTQYF,TGCAGTGTACTCTGGCCAGATACGCAGTATTTT
-,TRBV24-1,-,TRBJ2-3,CATSFDTDTQYF,TGTGCCACCTCCTTTGACACAGATACGCAGTATTTT
-,TRBV30,-,TRBJ2-7,CAWATGLTYEQYF,TGTGCCTGGGCGACAGGACTTACCTACGAGCAGTACTTC
-,TRBV6-5,-,TRBJ1-5,CASRPQGFGNQPQHF,TGTGCCAGCAGACCTCAGGGCTTCGGCAATCAGCCCCAGCATTTT
-,TRBV2,-,TRBJ1-6,CASRTGLNSPLHF,TGTGCCAGCAGAACAGGGCTGAATTCACCCCTCCACTTT
TRBD2,TRBV3-1/TRBV3-2,-,TRBJ2-1,CASSPPTSGLYNEQFF,TGTGCCAGCAGCCCTCCGACTAGCGGGCTCTACAATGAGCAGTTCTTC
-,TRBV18,-,TRBJ2-6,CASSPYAGHRSSGANVLTF,TGTGCCAGCTCACCATATGCGGGACACCGGAGCTCTGGGGCCAACGTCCTGACTTTC
-,TRBV7-9,once,TRBJ2-3,CASSFPMTGGGTDTQYF,TGTGCCAGCAGCTTCCCGATGACAGGTGGGGGGACAGATACGCAGTATTTT
-,TRBV11-1,once,TRBJ1-6,CASSLAEGNSPLHF,TGTGCCAGCAGCTTAGCGGAAGGGAATTCACCCCTCCACTTT
-,TRBV3-1/TRBV3-2,-,TRBJ1-1,CASSYDRTEAFF,TGTGCCAGCAGTTACGACAGAACTGAAGCTTTCTTT
TRBD2,TRBV3-1/TRBV3-2,-,TRBJ2-1,CASSRVMIAGVNEQFF,TGTGCCAGCAGCCGCGTCATGATAGCGGGGGTCAATGAGCAGTTCTTC
TRBD1,TRBV11-2,once,TRBJ2-3,CASSSRDRVVDTQYF,TGTGCCAGCAGCTCAAGGGACAGGGTGGTGGATACGCAGTATTTT
TRBD1,TRBV24-1,-,TRBJ1-5,CATSSDRDDQPQHF,TGTGCCACCAGCTCGGACAGGGACGATCAGCCCCAGCATTTT
-,TRBV13,-,TRBJ2-4,CASSGLQGPIAKNIQYF,TGTGCCAGCAGCGGACTACAGGGGCCAATAGCCAAAAACATTCAGTACTTC
-,TRBV5-1,-,TRBJ1-4,CASSWTATNEKLFF,TGCGCCAGCAGCTGGACAGCGACTAATGAAAAACTGTTTTTT
TRBD1,TRBV15,-,TRBJ2-7,CATSSFMTGGLYEQYF,TGTGCCACCAGCTCCTTTATGACAGGGGGCTTGTACGAGCAGTACTTC
-,TRBV3-1/TRBV3-2,-,TRBJ1-2,CASSLGLRFGGYTF,TGTGCCAGCAGCTTGGGACTAAGGTTCGGGGGCTACACCTTC